Presented here are 11 T cell receptor beta chains from one specimen sequenced in a study of blood T cells in healthy people across ages. Next came a second PCR, run for 7 to 11 cycles, which used a sample-barcoded 5' primer along with a J-beta primer mix. From the 5' RACE reads, TCRdb called clonotypes with MiXCR, one entry per CDR3 protein. The sample shows roughly 930,000 distinct CDR3 sequences, around 49% of them seen only once. The sequenced material came from blood. The receptor set was obtained from a man aged 30-40 years in good health.

This clonotype was detected ten times or more. V is TRBV24-1 and J is TRBJ2-3; D gene uncertain. The germline gives CDR1 KGHDR, CDR2 SFDVKD. The V and J ends lost 5 bases and 2 bases respectively, with 4 bases between them. CDR3 length: 12 residues. The CDR3 DNA reads TGTGCCACCAGTGGCAACACAGATACGCAGTATTTT. Encoded protein: CATSGNTDTQYF.

This chain joins TRBV9 and TRBJ1-5; tentative D call: TRBD1 (6 bases). CDR1 is SGDLS, CDR2 YYNGEE, per germline. The CDR3 is 17 amino acids. V lost 4 bases and J lost 4, with 21 bases in between. CDR3 nucleotide sequence: TGTGCCAGCAGCCCGCCGGCCGACAGGAAAAAAAATCAGCCCCAGCATTTT. It yields the protein CASSPPADRKKNQPQHF.

This chain links TRBV5-1 with TRBJ2-5, with TRBD2 matching 12 bases. This CDR3 is 18 amino acids long. The ends lost 4 bases at V and 4 bases at J; junction bases unmatched: 14. The V gene's germline CDR1 is SGHRS and CDR2 YFSETQ. The CDR3 DNA reads TGCGCCAGCAGCCTTCTGAGGACTAGCGGGGTACCCGGAGAGACCCAGTACTTC. Translating gives CASSLLRTSGVPGETQYF.

In its sample, this clonotype was seen once. The V gene is TRBV30, the J gene TRBJ2-2; weak D call: TRBD1 (5 bases). The germline gives CDR1 GTSNPN, CDR2 SVGIG (reference sequence). Trimming removed 0 bases at V and 8 bases at J, with 13 bases between. The CDR3 is made up of 14 amino acids. Here the CDR3 reads CAWSVPQGLGELFF. The CDR3 coding sequence is TGTGCCTGGAGTGTCCCCCAGGGATTGGGGGAGCTGTTTTTT. Combining the CDR3 with reference TRBV30 and TRBJ2-2 gives the whole variable domain SQTIHQWPATLVQPVGSPLSLECTVEGTSNPNLYWYRQAAGRGLQLLFYSVGIGQISSEVPQNLSASRPQDRQFILSSKKLLLSDSGFYLCAWSVPQGLGELFFGEGSRLTVL.

This clonotype occurred once. In nucleotides, the CDR3 is TGTGCCAGCAGCGGGACTAGCTGGCAGACCCAGTTCTTC. Its translation is CASSGTSWQTQFF. The genes are TRBV12-3 or TRBV12-4 and TRBJ2-1, with 9 bases lining up with TRBD2. The V and J ends lost 6 bases and 13 bases, in that order; junction bases with no gene match: 10. The CDR3 spans 13 residues.

V gene TRBV4-2 combines with J gene TRBJ2-1; tentatively, D is TRBD1 or TRBD2 (5 bases each). The CDR3 has 16 amino acids. The germline CDR1 and CDR2 sequences are LGHNA and YNFKEQ. The V gene lost 0 bases and the J gene lost 6 bases, with 15 bases spanning the gap. This CDR3 reads CASSQEFGTSRNEQFF. CDR3 sequence (DNA): TGTGCCAGCAGCCAAGAGTTCGGGACCAGCCGCAATGAGCAGTTCTTC.

The chain has TRBV2 and TRBJ1-5; D is unclear. The CDR3 has 14 amino acids. The germline gives CDR1 SNHLY, CDR2 FYNNEI. Deletions cut 4 bases from V and 6 bases from J, with 13 bases between. The CDR3 is CASSAQFPLQPQHF. DNA for the CDR3: TGTGCCAGCAGTGCCCAGTTCCCGCTTCAGCCCCAGCATTTT.

Comment on this clonotype: The germline gene is not matched at one end of the junction; a read error may be the cause. The V gene is TRBV14, the J gene TRBJ2-1; 8 bases align to TRBD2. Germline V gene lookup returns CDR1 SGHDN and CDR2 FVKESK. The CDR3 is 16 amino acids. CDR3 in amino acids: CASSPLRRGAYNGQFF. In DNA form, the CDR3 reads TGTGCCAGCAGCCCCTTACGGCGGGGGGCCTACAATGGGCAGTTCTTC.

V usage is TRBV11-2 and J usage is TRBJ1-1; no firm D call. Germline V gene data show CDR1 as SGHAT and CDR2 as FQNNGV. The V gene lost 1 base and the J gene lost 4 bases, with 10 bases spanning the gap. The CDR3 spans 14 residues. CDR3 region: CASSLAQLSTEAFF. CDR3 nucleotide sequence: TGTGCCAGCAGCTTAGCACAGTTGAGCACTGAAGCTTTCTTT.

V usage is TRBV5-1 and J usage is TRBJ2-7, with D uncertain. The CDR3 has 15 amino acids. The germline V and J ends were trimmed by 4 bases and 1 base, with 15 bases remaining between them. CDR1 is SGHRS, CDR2 YFSETQ, per germline. CDR3 in DNA: TGCGCCAGCAGCCATGGACCCCCGGTATCCTACGAGCAGTACTTC. It specifies CASSHGPPVSYEQYF.

This clonotype was recorded a few times. The chain employs TRBV5-1 and TRBJ2-1, with TRBD1 identical over 9 bases. The CDR3 is made up of 17 amino acids. V was pared by 3 bases and J by 2 bases, with 9 bases of the junction left unmatched. Looked up from germline, CDR1 is SGHRS and CDR2 is YFSETQ. CDR3 nucleotide sequence: TGCGCCAGCAGCTCCCCGGGACAGGGAGGACCCTACAATGAGCAGTTCTTC. Its translation: CASSSPGQGGPYNEQFF.